The present T cell receptor (beta chain) was sequenced within a study of neurological immune-mediated disorders. The time point here: longitudinal time-point 2. Study-level points and caveats: No sharing of CDR3 amino acid sequences was observed among expanded clones across subjects, suggesting private repertoires in all groups. The greatest TCR clonal expansion appeared in HTLV-1-associated myelopathy and the smallest, falling below healthy controls, in multiple sclerosis.

The CDR3 loop spans 11 amino acids. V was trimmed by 6 bases and J by 7 bases, leaving 10 bases between them. This clonotype was recorded many times. No antigen is known for it. As for the cDNA, it was generated by 5'RACE with 10-nucleotide random UMIs. The output of every sequencing run exceeded 170 million TCR-beta sequences, derived from 15-18 subjects. Using its own MiXCR run on the 5' RACE reads, TCRdb lists one record per CDR3 protein. Of some 87,000 distinct CDR3 sequences listed, around 14% are singletons. This TCR was recovered from a female donor with HTLV-1-associated myelopathy (HAM/TSP). The sample was PBMCs. V is TRBV12-3 or TRBV12-4 and J is TRBJ2-7; D ambiguous. CDR3 DNA: TGTGCCAGCAGGCTAAGGGTTGAGCAGTACTTC. Translation gives CASRLRVEQYF.